The present TCR beta chain was sequenced within a study of shared clonotypes between healthy human individuals. Naive CD8 cells were CD45RO-negative, positively selected for CCR7, excluding terminally differentiated effector memory CD45RA+ cells. This clone was detected once. The antigen remains undetermined. TCRdb's copy holds only in-frame clones and misses some; the assay was immunoSEQ multiplex PCR. Of 660,000 or so clones listed, about 95% are singletons. CDR1 SGHVS and CDR2 FNYEAQ come from the germline V gene. This CDR3 contains 15 residues. Trimming removed 1 base from V and 3 bases from J, with 11 bases in between. Study findings and constraints: Sorted-subset sequencing was shown by rarefaction to be incomplete despite large depth.

The chain employs TRBV7-6 and TRBJ2-3; D is possibly TRBD2 (5 bases). The clonotype originates from a woman under 40 in good health. Material for sequencing was naive CD8+ T cells sorted from blood. This CDR3 reads CASSLVERTTDTQYF. The CDR3 nucleotides are TGTGCCAGCAGCTTAGTGGAGCGGACTACAGATACGCAGTATTTT.